This TCR beta chain was documented in a study of cytomegalovirus exposure and HLA in healthy donors. The PCR was carried out with 60 Vbeta primers and 13 Jbeta primers. Clones were sequenced by immunoSEQ multiplex PCR, and TCRdb holds only the in-frame ones, with some missing. The repertoire holds more than 95,000 clones, with 17% as singletons. The V and J ends lost 4 bases and 6 bases, in that order; junction bases with no gene match: 20. Germline V gene data show CDR1 as SGHRS and CDR2 as YFSETQ. This CDR3 comprises 18 residues. The rearrangement links TRBV5-1 to TRBJ2-3; 7 bases align to TRBD2. This TCR came from a female donor in good health and CMV-seropositive. Sequenced material: PBMCs. The CDR3: CASSLRPSGAPRTDTQYF. CDR3 bases: TGCGCCAGCAGCCTCCGTCCTAGCGGCGCCCCACGAACGGATACGCAGTATTTT.